This T cell receptor beta chain was found in a study of T cell changes during pregnancy in multiple sclerosis. The CDR3 has 16 amino acids. In germline, CDR1 is MNHNS, CDR2 SASEGT. V was trimmed by 2 bases and J by 4 bases, leaving 15 bases between them. Generated by immunoSEQ multiplex PCR, the TCRdb table keeps only in-frame clones and is missing some. Of approximately 74,000 clones in the sample, 70% to 90% are singletons; the top ten hold 3% to 3.5%. This receptor was identified in a female donor with multiple sclerosis, enrolled in a pregnancy study. The chain recombines TRBV6-1 with TRBJ1-5; the D gene is possibly TRBD1 (6 bases). The sequencing used peripheral blood, collected before pregnancy. Here the CDR3 DNA reads TGTGCCAGCAGTGAATTGGCAGGGGTTGGAAATCAGCCCCAGCATTTT. Translation gives CASSELAGVGNQPQHF.